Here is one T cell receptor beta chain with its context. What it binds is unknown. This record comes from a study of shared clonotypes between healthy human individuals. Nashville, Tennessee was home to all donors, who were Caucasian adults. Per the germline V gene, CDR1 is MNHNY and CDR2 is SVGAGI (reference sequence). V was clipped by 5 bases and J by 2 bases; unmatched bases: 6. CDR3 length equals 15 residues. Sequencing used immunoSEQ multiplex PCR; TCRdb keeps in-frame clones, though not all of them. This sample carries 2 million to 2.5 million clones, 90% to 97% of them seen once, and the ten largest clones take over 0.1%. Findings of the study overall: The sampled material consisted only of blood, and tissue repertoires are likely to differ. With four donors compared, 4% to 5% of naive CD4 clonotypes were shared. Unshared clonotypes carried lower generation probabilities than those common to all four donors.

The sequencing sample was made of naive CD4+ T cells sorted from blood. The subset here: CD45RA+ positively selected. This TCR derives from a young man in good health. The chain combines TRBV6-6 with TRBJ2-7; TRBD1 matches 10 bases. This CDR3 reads CASSQFGQGAYEQYF. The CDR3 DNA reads TGTGCCAGCAGTCAATTTGGACAGGGGGCCTACGAGCAGTACTTC.